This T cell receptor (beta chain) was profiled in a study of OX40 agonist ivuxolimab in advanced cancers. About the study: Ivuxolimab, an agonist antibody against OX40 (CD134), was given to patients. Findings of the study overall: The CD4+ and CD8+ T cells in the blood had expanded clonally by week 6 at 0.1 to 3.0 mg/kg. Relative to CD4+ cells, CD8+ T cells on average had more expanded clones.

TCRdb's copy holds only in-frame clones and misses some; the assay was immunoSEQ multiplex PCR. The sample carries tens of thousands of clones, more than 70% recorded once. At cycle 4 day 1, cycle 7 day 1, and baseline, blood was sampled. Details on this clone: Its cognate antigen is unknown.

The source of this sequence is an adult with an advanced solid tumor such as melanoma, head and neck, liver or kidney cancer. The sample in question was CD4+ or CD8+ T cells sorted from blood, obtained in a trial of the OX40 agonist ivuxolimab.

The CDR3 here is CASSQVGGGVVETQYF. In DNA, the CDR3 is TGCGCCAGCAGCCAAGTAGGCGGGGGGGTTGTAGAGACCCAGTACTTC. This rearrangement joins TRBV4-1 to TRBJ2-5; 9 bases are a match to TRBD2. The CDR3 spans 16 residues. Unmatched junction bases numbered 7, after V lost 1 base and J lost 4 bases. Germline lookup yields CDR1 MGHRA and CDR2 YSYEKL.